This T cell receptor beta chain was observed in a study of blood T cells in healthy people across ages. Study details: Per two T cells, template switching captured roughly one barcoded beta molecule. Whole-study results and caveats: Investigators treated diversity estimates from one million T cells as underestimates.

With respect to this clonotype: Antigen: not known. One end of the junction fails to match germline, which may point to a read error.

A second roughly 6 to 12 cycle PCR used barcoded and J-beta primers. TCRdb re-analysed the 5' RACE reads in MiXCR, keeping a single row per CDR3 protein. In the table there are hundreds of thousands of distinct CDR3 sequences, about 51% of which are singletons. The germline V gene has CDR1 SGDLS and CDR2 YYNGEE. The CDR3 has 16 residues. This chain uses TRBV9 with TRBJ2-1; 7 nucleotides agree with TRBD1. This receptor was obtained from a woman aged 80 or over in good health. The sample was blood. The CDR3 DNA follows: TGTGCCGGCAGCGTAGCTTCGGGACAGAGCTACAATGAGCAGTTCTTC. Residues: CAGSVASGQSYNEQFF.